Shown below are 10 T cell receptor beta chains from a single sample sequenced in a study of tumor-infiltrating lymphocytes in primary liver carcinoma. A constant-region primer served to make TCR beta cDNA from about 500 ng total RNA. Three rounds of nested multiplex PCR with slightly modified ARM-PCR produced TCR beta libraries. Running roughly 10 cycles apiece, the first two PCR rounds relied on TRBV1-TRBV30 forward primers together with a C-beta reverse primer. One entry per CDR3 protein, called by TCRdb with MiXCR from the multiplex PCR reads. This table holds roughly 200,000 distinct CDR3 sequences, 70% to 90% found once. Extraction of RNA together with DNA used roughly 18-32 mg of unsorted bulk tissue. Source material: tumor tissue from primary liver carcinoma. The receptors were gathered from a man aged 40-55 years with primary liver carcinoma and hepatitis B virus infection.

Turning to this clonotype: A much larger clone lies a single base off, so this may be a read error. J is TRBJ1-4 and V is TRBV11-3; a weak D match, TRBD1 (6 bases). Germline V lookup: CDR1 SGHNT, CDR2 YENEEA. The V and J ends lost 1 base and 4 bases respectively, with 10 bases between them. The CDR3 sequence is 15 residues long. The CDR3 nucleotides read TGTGCCAGCAGCTTAGGAAGGGGGATTAATGAAAAACTGTTTTTT. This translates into CASSLGRGINEKLFF.

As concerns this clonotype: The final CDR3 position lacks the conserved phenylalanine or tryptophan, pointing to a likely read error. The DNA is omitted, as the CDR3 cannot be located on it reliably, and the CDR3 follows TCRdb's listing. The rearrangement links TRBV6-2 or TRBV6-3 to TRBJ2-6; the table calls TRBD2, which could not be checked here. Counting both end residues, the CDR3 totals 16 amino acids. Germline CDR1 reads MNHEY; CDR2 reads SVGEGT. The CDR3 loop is CASKGRFPSGANVLNS.

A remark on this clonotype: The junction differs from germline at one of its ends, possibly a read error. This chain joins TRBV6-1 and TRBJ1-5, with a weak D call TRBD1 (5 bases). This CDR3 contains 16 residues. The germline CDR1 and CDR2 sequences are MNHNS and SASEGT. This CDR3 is CPSREGGIVSNQPQHF. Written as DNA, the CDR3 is TGTCCCAGCAGGGAAGGAGGAATAGTTAGCAATCAGCCCCAGCATTTT.

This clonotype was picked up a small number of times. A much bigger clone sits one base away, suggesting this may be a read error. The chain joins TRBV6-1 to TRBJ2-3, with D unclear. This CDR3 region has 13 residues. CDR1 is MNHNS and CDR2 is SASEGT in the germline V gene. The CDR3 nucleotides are TGTGTCAGCAGTGGGAAAAATGGGGATACGCAGTATTTT. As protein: CVSSGKNGDTQYF.

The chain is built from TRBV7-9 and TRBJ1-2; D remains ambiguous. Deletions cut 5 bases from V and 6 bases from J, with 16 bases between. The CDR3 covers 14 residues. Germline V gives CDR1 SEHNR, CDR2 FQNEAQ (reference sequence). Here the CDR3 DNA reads TGTGCCAGCAGCATTAGTCTGGGCTGGGATGGCTACACCTTC. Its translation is CASSISLGWDGYTF. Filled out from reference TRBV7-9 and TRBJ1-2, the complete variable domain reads DTGVSQNPRHKITKRGQNVTFRCDPISEHNRLYWYRQTLGQGPEFLTYFQNEAQLEKSRLLSDRFSAERPKGSFSTLEIQRTEQGDSAMYLCASSISLGWDGYTFGSGTRLTVV.

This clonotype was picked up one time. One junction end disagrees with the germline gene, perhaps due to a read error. CDR3 DNA: TGTACCAGCAGGCCAGGGGGTAGCAATCAGCCCCAGCATTTT. This encodes CTSRPGGSNQPQHF. This chain uses TRBV28 with TRBJ1-5, with 7 bases fitting TRBD1. This CDR3 comprises 14 residues. Germline assignment: CDR1 MDHEN and CDR2 SYDVKM.

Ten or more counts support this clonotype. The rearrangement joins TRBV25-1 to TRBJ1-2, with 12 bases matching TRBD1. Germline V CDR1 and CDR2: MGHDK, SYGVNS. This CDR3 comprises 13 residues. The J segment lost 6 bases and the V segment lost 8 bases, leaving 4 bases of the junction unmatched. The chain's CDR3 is CASGDRGPHGYTF. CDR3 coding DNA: TGTGCCAGCGGGGACAGGGGGCCCCATGGCTACACCTTC.

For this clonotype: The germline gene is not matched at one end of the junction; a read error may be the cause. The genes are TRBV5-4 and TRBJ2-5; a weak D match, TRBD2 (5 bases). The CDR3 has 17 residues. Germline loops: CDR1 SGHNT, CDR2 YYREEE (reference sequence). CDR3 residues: CTSSPTIGKTKGRPQYF. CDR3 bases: TGTACCAGCAGTCCCACTATCGGGAAAACTAAAGGGAGACCCCAGTACTTC. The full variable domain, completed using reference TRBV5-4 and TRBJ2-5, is ETGVTQSPTHLIKTRGQQVTLRCSSQSGHNTVSWYQQALGQGPQFIFQYYREEENGRGNFPPRFSGLQFPNYSSELNVNALELDDSALYLCTSSPTIGKTKGRPQYFGPGTRLLVL.

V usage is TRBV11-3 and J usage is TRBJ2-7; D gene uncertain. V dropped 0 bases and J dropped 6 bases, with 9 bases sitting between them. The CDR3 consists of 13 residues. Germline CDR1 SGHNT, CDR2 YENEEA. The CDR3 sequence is CASSLEASCEQYF. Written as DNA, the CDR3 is TGTGCCAGCAGCTTAGAGGCATCATGCGAGCAGTACTTC.

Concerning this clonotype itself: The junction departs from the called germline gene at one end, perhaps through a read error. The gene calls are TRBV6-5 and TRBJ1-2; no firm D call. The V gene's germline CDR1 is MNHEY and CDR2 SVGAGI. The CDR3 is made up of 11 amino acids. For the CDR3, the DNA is TGCGCCAGCACCGATGGGAGATGCTGCACCTTC. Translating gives CASTDGRCCTF.